The source of this T cell receptor (beta chain) is a study of beta chain features in type 1 diabetes. Overall study results and limits: In every one of the four CD4+ subsets, TCRB CDR3s were moderately but significantly shorter in Type 1 diabetes patients.

This clone was recorded at least ten times. The antigen is unknown. Researchers reported sorting CD4+ naive, central memory, regulatory and stem cell-like memory cells via CD45RO/CCR7/CD25/CD127/CD95/CD27. What was sequenced were expressed TCRB transcripts, since all of the isolated RNA had been reverse transcribed. Assay: immunoSEQ multiplex PCR; the TCRdb copy retains only in-frame clones and omits some. Of approximately 330,000 clones in the sample, 8% to 13% were seen once. The CDR3 runs to 11 residues. In germline, CDR1 is SGHAT, CDR2 FQNNGV. The germline V and J ends were trimmed by 5 bases and 4 bases, with 4 bases remaining between them.

The chain uses TRBV11-2 and TRBJ2-3; no reliable D call. Sequencing was performed on naive CD4+ T cells from blood. This clonotype was sampled from a woman aged 25 to 39 in good health. In nucleotides, the CDR3 is TGTGCCAGCAGCCCGGCAGATACGCAGTATTTT. Residues: CASSPADTQYF.